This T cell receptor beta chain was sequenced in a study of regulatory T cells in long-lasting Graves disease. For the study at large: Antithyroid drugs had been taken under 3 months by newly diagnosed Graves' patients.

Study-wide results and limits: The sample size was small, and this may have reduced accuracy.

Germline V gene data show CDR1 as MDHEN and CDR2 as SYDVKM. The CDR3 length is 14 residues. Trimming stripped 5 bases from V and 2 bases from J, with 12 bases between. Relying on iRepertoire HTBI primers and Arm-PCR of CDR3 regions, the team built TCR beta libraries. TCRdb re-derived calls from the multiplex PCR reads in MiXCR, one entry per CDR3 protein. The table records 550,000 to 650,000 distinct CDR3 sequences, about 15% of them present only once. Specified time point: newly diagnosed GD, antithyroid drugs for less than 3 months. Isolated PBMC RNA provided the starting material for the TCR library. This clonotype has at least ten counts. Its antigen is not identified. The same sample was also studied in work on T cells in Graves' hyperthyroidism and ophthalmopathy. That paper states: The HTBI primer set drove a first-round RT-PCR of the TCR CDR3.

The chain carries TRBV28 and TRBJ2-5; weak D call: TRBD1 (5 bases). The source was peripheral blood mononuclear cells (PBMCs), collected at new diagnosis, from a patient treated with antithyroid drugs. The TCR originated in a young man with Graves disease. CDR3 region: CASSPRQTQETQYF. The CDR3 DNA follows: TGTGCCAGCAGTCCTCGACAGACTCAAGAGACCCAGTACTTC.